This TCR beta chain was captured by sequencing in a study of shared clonotypes between healthy human individuals. General study points: Rarefaction analysis demonstrated incomplete sorted-subset sequencing notwithstanding large depth.

Healthy HIV-negative adults with no recent acute infections or vaccinations were recruited as donors. The CDR3 loop spans 11 amino acids. Germline V CDR1 and CDR2: MNHNS, SASEGT. Trimming took 6 bases from V and 4 from J, leaving 7 bases between them. Here immunoSEQ multiplex PCR was the method, and the copy in TCRdb shows in-frame clones only, minus some. The sample gives roughly 1 million clones, about 80% of which show up once; about 1.5% is in the top ten. This clone has more than one count but fewer than ten. The target antigen is unknown. This sample includes further DNA sequences coding for the same CDR3.

V and J are TRBV6-1 and TRBJ2-7, with D possibly being TRBD1 (5 bases). The sequenced sample was memory CD4+ T cells sorted from blood. Indicated subset: CD45RA-negative fraction. This TCR was recovered from a man aged 18-30 years in good health. CDR3 nucleotides: TGTGCCAGCAGGCAGGGTTACGAGCAGTACTTC. Residues: CASRQGYEQYF.